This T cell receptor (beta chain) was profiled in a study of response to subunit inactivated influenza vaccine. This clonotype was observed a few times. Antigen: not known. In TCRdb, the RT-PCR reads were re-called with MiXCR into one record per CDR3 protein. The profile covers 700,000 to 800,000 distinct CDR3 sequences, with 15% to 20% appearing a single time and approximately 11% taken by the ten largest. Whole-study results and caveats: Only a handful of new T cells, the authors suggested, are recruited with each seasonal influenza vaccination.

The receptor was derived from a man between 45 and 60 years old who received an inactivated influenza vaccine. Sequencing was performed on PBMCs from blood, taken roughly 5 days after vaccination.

CDR3 in amino acids: CASSSNRGGGELFF. In nucleotides, the CDR3 is TGTGCCAGCAGTTCGAACAGGGGAGGCGGGGAGCTGTTTTTT. The chain uses TRBV6-2 or TRBV6-3 and TRBJ2-2; D may be TRBD1 (7 bases). With 4 bases removed from V and 7 bases from J, the gap between germline ends came to 13 bases. CDR1 MNHEY and CDR2 SVGEGT come from the germline V gene. The length of the CDR3 is 14 residues.